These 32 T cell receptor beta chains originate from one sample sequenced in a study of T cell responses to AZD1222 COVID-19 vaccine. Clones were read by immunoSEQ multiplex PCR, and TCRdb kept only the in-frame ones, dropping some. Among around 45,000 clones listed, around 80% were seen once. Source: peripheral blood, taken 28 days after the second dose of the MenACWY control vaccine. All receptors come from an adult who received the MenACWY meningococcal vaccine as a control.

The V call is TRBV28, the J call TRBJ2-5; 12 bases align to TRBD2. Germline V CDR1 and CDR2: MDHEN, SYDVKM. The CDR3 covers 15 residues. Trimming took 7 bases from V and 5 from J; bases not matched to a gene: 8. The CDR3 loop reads CASTPTSGRSETQYF. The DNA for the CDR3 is TGTGCCAGCACTCCGACTAGCGGGAGATCGGAGACCCAGTACTTC. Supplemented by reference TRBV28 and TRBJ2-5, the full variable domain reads DVKVTQSSRYLVKRTGEKVFLECVQDMDHENMFWYRQDPGLGLRLIYFSYDVKMKEKGDIPEGYSVSREKKERFSLILESASTNQTSMYLCASTPTSGRSETQYFGPGTRLLVL.

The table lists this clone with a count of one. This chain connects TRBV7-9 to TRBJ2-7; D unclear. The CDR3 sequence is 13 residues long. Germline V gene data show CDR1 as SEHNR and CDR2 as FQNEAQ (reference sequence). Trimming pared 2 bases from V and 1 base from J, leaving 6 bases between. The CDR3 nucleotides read TGTGCCAGCAGCTTATCACAGTCCTACGAGCAGTACTTC. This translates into CASSLSQSYEQYF.

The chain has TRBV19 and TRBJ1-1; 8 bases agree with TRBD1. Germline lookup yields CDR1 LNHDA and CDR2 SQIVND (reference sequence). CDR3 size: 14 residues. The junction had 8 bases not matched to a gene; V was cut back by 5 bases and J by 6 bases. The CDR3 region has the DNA TGTGCCAGTAGTCTCCGGACAGGGAAGGCTGAAGCTTTCTTT. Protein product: CASSLRTGKAEAFF.

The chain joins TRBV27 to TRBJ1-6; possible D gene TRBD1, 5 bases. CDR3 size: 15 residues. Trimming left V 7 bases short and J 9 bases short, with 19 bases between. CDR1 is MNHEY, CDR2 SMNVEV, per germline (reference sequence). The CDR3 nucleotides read TGTGCCAGCACCCCTGGTGGGGGGGTGTTTTCACCCCTCCACTTT. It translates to CASTPGGGVFSPLHF.

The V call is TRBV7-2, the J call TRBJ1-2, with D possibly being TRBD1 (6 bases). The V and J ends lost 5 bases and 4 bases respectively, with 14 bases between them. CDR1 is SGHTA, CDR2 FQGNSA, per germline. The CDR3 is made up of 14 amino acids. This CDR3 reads CASSTPQGTYGYTF. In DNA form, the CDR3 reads TGTGCCAGCAGCACACCTCAGGGGACCTATGGCTACACCTTC. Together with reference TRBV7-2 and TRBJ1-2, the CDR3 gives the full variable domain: GAGVSQSPSNKVTEKGKDVELRCDPISGHTALYWYRQSLGQGLEFLIYFQGNSAPDKSGLPSDRFSAERTGGSVSTLTIQRTQQEDSAVYLCASSTPQGTYGYTFGSGTRLTVV.

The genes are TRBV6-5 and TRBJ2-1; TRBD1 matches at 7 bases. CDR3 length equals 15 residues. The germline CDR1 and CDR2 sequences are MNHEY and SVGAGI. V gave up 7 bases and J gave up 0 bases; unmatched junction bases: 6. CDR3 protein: CASTRQGNSYNEQFF. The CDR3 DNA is TGTGCCAGCACCCGACAGGGAAACTCCTACAATGAGCAGTTCTTC.

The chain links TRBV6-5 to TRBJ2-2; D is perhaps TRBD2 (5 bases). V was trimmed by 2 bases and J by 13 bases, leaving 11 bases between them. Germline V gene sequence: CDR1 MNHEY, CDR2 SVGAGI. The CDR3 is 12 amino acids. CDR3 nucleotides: TGTGCCAGCAGTTACGAGGGTTCGGGGCTGTTTTTT. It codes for CASSYEGSGLFF.

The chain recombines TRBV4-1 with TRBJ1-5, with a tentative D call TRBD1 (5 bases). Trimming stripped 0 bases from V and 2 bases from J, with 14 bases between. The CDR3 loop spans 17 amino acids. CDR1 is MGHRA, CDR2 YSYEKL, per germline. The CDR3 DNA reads TGCGCCAGCAGCCAAGATGCGTTCCGGGGGGGCAATCAGCCCCAGCATTTT. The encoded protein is CASSQDAFRGGNQPQHF.

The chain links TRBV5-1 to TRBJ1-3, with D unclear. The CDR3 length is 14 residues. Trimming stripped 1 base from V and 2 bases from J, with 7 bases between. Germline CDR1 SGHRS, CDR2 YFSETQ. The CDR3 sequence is CASSLSDAGNTIYF. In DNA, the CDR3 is TGCGCCAGCAGCTTGTCCGATGCTGGAAACACCATATATTTT.

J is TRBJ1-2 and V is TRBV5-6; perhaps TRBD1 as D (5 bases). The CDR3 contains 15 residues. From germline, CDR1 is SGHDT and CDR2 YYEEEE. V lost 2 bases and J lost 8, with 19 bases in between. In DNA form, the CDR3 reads TGTGCCAGCAGCTTCCCGGGACTCTCGAGGGACGGCTACACCTTC. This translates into CASSFPGLSRDGYTF.

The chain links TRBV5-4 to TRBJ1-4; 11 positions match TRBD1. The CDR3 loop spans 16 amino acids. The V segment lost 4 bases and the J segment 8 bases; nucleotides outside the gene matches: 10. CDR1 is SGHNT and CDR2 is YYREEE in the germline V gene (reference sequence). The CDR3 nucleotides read TGTGCCAGCAGCCGGACAGGGGGCGCAGGTCGGGAAAAACTGTTTTTT. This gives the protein CASSRTGGAGREKLFF. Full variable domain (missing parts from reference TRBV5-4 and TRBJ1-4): ETGVTQSPTHLIKTRGQQVTLRCSSQSGHNTVSWYQQALGQGPQFIFQYYREEENGRGNFPPRFSGLQFPNYSSELNVNALELDDSALYLCASSRTGGAGREKLFFGSGTQLSVL.

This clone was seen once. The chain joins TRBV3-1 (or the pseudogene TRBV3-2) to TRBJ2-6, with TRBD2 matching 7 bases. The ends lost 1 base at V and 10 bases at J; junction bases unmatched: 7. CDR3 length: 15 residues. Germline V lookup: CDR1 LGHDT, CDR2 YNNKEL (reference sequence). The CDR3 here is CASSQVGSSGNVLTF. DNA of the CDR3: TGTGCCAGCAGCCAAGTAGGTTCTAGCGGAAACGTCCTGACTTTC.

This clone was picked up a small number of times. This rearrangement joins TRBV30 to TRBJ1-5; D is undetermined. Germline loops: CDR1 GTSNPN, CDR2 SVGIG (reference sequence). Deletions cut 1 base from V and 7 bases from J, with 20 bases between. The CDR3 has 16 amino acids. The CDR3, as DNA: TGTGCCTGGAGTGGTCAGCCCCCGGAAGGTGGACAGCCCCAGCATTTT. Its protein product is CAWSGQPPEGGQPQHF.

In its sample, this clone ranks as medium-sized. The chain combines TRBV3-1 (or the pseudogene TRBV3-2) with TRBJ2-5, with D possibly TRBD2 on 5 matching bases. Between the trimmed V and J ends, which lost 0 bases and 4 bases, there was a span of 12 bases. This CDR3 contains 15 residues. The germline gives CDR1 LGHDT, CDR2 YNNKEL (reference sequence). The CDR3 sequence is CASSQELGGGETQYF. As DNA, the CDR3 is TGTGCCAGCAGCCAAGAATTAGGAGGAGGAGAGACCCAGTACTTC.

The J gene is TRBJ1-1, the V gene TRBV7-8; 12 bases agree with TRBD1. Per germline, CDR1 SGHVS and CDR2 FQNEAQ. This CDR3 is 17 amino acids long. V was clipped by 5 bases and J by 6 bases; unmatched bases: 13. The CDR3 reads CASSTKGQGASMAEAFF. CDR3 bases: TGTGCCAGCAGCACTAAGGGACAGGGGGCTTCTATGGCTGAAGCTTTCTTT.

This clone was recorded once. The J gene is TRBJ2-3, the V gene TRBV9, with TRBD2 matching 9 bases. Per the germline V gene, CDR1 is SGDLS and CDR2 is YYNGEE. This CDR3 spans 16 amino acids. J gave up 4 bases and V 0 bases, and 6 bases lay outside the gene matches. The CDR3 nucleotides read TGTGCCAGCAGCGTAGAGGCGGGAGGGCCCGCAGATACGCAGTATTTT. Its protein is CASSVEAGGPADTQYF.

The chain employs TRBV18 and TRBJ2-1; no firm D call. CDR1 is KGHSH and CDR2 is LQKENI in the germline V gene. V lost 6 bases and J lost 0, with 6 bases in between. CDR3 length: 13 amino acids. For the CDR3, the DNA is TGTGCCAGCTCCCTTAGCTCCTACAATGAGCAGTTCTTC. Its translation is CASSLSSYNEQFF. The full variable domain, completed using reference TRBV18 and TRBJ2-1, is NAGVMQNPRHLVRRRGQEARLRCSPMKGHSHVYWYRQLPEEGLKFMVYLQKENIIDESGMPKERFSAEFPKEGPSILRIQQVVRGDSAAYFCASSLSSYNEQFFGPGTRLTVL.

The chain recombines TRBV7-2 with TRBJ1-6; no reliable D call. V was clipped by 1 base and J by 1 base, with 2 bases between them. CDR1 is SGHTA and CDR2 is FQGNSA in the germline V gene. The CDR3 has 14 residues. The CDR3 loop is CASSLGSYNSPLHF. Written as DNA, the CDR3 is TGTGCCAGCAGCTTAGGATCCTATAATTCACCCCTCCACTTT.

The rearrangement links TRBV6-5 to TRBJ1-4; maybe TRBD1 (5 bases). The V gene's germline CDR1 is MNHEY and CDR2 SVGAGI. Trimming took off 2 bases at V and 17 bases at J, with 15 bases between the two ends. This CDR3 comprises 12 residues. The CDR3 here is CASSYDPGRLFF. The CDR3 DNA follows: TGTGCCAGCAGTTACGATCCAGGGAGACTTTTTTTT.

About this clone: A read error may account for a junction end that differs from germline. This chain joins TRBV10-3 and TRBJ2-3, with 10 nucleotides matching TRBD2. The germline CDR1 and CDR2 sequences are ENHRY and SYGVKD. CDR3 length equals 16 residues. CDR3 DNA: TGCGCCATCAGTGAGGTTCCTAGCGGGAGTGGGGATACGCAGTATTTT. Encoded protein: CAISEVPSGSGDTQYF.

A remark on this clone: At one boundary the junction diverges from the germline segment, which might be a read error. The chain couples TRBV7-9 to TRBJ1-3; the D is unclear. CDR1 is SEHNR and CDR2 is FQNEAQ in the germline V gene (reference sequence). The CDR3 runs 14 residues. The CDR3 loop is CASTLGSSGNTIYF. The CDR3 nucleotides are TGTGCCAGCACCTTAGGGAGCTCTGGAAACACCATATATTTT.

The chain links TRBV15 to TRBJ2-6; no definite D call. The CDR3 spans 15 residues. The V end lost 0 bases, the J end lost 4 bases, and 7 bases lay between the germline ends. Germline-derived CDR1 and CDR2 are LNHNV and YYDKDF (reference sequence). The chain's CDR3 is CATSRDVSGANVLTF. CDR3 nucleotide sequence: TGTGCCACCAGCAGAGACGTTTCGGGGGCCAACGTCCTGACTTTC.

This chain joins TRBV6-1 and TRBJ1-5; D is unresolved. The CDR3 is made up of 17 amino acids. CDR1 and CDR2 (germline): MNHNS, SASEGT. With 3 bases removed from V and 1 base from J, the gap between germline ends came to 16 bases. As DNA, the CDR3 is TGTGCCAGCAGTGATCTGATAAGGGCGGGGAGCAATCAGCCCCAGCATTTT. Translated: CASSDLIRAGSNQPQHF.

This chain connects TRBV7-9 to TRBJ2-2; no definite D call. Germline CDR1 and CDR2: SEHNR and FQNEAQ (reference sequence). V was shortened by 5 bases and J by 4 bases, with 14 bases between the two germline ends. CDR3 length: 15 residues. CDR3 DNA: TGTGCCAGCAGCGCTAAGAAGGTACCCACCGGGGAGCTGTTTTTT. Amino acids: CASSAKKVPTGELFF.

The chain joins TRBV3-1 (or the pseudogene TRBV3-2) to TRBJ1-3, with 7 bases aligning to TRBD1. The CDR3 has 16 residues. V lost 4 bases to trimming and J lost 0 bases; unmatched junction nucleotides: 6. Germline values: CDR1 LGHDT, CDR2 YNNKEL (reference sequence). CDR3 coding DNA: TGTGCCAGCAGCCGAGGGACAGCCATCTCTGGAAACACCATATATTTT. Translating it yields CASSRGTAISGNTIYF.

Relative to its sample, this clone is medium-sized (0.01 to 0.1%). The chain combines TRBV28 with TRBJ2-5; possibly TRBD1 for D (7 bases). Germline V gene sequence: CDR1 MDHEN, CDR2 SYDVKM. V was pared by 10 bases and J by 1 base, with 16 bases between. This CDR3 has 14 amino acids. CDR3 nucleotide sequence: TGTGCCACCTCTCCGGGGGACAGCCAAGAGACCCAGTACTTC. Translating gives CATSPGDSQETQYF.

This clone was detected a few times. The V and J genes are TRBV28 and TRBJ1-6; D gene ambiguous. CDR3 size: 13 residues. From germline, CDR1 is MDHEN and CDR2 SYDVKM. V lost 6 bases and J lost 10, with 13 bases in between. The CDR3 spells CASRKDGRSPLHF. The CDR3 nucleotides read TGTGCCAGCAGGAAGGACGGTAGATCACCCCTCCACTTT.

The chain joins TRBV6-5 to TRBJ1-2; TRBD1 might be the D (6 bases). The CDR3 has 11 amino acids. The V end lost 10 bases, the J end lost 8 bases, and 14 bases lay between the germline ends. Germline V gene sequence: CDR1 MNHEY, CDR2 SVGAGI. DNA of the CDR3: TGTGCCACCAAGACAGGCCCCGGCTACACCTTC. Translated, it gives CATKTGPGYTF.

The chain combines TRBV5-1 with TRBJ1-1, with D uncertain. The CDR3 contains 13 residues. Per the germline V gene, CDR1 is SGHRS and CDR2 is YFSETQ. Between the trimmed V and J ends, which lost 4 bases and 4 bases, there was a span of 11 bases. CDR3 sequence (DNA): TGCGCCAGCAGCGTTGAATCGGCCACTGAAGCTTTCTTT. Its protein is CASSVESATEAFF.

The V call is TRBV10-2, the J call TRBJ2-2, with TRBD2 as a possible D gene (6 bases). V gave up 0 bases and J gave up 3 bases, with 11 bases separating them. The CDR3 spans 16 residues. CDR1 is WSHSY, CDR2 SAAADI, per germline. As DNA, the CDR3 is TGCGCCAGCAGTGAGTCGGGGACTCCTTACACCGGGGAGCTGTTTTTT. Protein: CASSESGTPYTGELFF.

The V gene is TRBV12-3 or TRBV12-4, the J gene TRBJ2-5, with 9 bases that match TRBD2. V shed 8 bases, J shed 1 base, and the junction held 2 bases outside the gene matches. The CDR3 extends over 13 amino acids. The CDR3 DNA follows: TGTGCCAGCCGGACTAGCGCCCAAGAGACCCAGTACTTC. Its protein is CASRTSAQETQYF.

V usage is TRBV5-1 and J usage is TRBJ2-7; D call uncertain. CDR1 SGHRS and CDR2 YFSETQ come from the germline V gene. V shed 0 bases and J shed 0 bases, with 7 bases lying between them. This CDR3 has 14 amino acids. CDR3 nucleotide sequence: TGCGCCAGCAGCTTGGAGGGTAGCTCCTACGAGCAGTACGTC. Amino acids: CASSLEGSSYEQYV.